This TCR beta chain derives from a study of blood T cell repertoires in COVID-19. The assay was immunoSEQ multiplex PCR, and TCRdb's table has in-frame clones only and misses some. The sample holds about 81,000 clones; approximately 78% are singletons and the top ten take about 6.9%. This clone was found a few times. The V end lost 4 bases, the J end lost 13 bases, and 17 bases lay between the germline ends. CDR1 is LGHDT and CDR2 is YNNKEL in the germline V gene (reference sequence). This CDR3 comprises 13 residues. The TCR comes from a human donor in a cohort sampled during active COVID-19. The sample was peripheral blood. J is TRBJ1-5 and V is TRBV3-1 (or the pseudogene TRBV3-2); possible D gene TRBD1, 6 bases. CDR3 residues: CASSLNRDNNQHF. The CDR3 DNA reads TGTGCCAGCAGCCTGAACCGGGACAACAATCAGCATTTT.